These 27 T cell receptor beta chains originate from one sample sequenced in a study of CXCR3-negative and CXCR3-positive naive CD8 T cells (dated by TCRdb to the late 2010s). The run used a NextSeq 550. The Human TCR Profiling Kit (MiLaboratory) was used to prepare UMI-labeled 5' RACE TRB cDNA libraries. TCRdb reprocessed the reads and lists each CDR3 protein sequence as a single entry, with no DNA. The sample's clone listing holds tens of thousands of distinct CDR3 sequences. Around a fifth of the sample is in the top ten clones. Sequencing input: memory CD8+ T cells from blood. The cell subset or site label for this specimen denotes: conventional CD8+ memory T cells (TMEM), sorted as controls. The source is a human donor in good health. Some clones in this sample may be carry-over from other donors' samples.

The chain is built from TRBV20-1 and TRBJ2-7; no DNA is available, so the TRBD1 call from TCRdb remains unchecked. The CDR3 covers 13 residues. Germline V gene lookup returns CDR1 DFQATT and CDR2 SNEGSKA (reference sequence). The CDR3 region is CSARDDRAYEQYF.

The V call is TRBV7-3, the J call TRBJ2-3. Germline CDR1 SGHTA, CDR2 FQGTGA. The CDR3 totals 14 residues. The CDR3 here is CASSSAVGTDTQYF.

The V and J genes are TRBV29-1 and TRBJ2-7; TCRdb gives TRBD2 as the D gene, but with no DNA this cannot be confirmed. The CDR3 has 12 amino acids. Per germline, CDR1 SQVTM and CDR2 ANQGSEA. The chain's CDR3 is CSVVAGSYEQYF.

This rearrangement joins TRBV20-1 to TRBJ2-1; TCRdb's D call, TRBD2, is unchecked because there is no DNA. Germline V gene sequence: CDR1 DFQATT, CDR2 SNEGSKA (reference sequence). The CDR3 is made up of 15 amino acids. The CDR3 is CSARAGTAGYNEQFF.

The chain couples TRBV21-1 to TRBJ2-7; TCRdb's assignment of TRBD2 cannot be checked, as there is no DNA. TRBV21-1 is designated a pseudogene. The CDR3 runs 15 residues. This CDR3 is CASSKSGTAGYEQYF.

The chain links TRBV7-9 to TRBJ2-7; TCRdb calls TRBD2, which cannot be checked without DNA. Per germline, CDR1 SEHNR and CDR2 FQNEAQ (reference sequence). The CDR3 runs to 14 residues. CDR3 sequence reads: CASKRGESSYEQYF.

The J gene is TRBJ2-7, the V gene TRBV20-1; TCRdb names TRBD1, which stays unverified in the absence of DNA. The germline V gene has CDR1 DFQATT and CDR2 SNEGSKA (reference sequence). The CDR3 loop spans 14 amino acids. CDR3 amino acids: CSASMATGGTEQYF.

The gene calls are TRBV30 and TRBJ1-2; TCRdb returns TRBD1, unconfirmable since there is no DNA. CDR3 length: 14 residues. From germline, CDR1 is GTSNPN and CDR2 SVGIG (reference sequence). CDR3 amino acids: CAWSGGRGFYGYTF.

The CDR3 sequence: CSVEGEQGAYEQYF. The chain couples TRBV29-1 to TRBJ2-7; TCRdb reports TRBD1, a call that lacks DNA to check it against. The V gene's germline CDR1 is SQVTM and CDR2 ANQGSEA. CDR3 length: 14 residues.

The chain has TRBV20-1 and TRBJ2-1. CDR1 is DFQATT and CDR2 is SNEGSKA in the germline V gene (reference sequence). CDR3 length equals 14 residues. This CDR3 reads CSASDGRSYNEQFF.

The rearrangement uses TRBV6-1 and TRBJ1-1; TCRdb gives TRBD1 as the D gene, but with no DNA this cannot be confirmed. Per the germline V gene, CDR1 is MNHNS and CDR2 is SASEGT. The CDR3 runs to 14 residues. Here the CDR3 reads CASSDRTDYTEAFF.

This CDR3 is CASGEVGQGHQPQHF. V usage is TRBV12-3 or TRBV12-4 and J usage is TRBJ1-5; TCRdb proposes TRBD1, but this gene call is untestable without DNA. This CDR3 comprises 15 residues.

CDR3 residues: CSAKDDTISYGYTF. V and J are TRBV20-1 and TRBJ1-2. Germline V gives CDR1 DFQATT, CDR2 SNEGSKA (reference sequence). The CDR3 length is 14 residues.

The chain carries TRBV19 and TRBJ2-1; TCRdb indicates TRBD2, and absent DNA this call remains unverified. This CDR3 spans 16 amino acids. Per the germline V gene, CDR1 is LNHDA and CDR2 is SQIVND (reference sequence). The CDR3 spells CASSAASGGVYNEQFF.

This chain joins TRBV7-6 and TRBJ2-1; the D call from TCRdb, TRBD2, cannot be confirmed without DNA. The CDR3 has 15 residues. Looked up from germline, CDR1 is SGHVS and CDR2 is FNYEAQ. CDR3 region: CASSLTSGSLDEQFF.

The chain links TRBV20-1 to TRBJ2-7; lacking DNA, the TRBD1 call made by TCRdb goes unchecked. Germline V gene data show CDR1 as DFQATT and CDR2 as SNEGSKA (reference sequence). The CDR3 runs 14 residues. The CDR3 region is CSPWDSQKDYEQYF.

CDR3 sequence reads: CSADDRLNYGYTF. The J gene is TRBJ1-2, the V gene TRBV20-1; absent DNA, TCRdb's TRBD1 call cannot be checked. The germline gives CDR1 DFQATT, CDR2 SNEGSKA (reference sequence). The CDR3 length is 13 residues.

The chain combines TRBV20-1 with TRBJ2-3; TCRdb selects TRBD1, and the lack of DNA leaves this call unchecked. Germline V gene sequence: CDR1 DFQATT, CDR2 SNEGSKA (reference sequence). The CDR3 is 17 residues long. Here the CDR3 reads CSARDLQRGTLTDTQYF.

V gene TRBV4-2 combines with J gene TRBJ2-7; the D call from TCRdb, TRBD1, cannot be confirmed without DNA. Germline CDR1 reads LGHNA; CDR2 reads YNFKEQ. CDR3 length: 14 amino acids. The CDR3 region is CASSHKGQPYEQYF.

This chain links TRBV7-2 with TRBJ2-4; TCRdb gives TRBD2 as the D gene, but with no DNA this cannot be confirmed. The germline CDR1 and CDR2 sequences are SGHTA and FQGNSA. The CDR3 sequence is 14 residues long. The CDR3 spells CASSSLWEKNISNF.

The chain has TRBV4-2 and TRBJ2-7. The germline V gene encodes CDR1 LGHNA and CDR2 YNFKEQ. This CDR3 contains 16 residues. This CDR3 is CASSQVVSQNLEEQYF.

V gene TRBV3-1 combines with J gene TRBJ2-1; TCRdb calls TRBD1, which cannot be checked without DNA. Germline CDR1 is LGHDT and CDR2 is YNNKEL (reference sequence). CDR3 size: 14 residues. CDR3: CASSSPRGSNEQFF.

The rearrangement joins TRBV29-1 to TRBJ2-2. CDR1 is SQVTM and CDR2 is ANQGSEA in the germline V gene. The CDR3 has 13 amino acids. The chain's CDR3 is CSVENSPTGELFF.

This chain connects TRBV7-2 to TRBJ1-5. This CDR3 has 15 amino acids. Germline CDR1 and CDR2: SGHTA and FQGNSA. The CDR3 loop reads CASSLGWQGNQPQHF.

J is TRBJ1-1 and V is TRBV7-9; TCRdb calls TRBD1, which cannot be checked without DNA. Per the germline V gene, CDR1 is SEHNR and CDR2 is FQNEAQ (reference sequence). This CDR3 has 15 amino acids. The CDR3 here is CASSPGFSGNTEAFF.

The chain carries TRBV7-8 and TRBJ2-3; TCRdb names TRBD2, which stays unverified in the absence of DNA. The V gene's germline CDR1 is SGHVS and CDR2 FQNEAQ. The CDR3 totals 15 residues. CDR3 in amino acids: CASSSTSGGADTQYF.

The CDR3 protein is CASSSGLAGGADTQYF. The V and J genes are TRBV6-5 and TRBJ2-3; the TCRdb D gene call, TRBD2, has no DNA to confirm it. Germline values: CDR1 MNHEY, CDR2 SVGAGI. The CDR3 consists of 16 residues.